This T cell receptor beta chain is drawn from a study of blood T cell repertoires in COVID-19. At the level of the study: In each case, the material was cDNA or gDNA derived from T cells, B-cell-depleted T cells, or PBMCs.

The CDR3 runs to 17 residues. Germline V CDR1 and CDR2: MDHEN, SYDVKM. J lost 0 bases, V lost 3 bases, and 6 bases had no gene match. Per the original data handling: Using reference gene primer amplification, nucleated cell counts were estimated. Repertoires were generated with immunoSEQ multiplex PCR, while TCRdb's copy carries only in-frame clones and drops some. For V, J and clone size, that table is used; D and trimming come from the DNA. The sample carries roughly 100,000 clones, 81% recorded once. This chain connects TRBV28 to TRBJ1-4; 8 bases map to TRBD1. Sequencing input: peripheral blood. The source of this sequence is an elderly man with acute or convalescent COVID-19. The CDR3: CASSFTGGRPTNEKLFF. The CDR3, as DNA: TGTGCCAGCAGTTTCACAGGGGGAAGACCAACTAATGAAAAACTGTTTTTT. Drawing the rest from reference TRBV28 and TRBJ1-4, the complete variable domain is DVKVTQSSRYLVKRTGEKVFLECVQDMDHENMFWYRQDPGLGLRLIYFSYDVKMKEKGDIPEGYSVSREKKERFSLILESASTNQTSMYLCASSFTGGRPTNEKLFFGSGTQLSVL.